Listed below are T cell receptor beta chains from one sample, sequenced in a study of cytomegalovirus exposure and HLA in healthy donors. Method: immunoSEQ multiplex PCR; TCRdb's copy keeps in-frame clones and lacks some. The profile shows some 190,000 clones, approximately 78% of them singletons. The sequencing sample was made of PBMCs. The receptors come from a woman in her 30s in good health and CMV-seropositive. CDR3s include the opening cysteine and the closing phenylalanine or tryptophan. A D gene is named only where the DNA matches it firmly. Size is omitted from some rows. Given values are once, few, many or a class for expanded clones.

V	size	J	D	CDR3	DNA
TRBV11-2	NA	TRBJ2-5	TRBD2	CASSLFGGSQETQYF	TGTGCCAGCAGCTTATTCGGGGGGAGCCAAGAGACCCAGTACTTC
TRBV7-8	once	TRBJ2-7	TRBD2	CASRPYSGTSGEQYF	TGTGCCAGCCGCCCATATTCCGGGACTAGCGGTGAGCAGTACTTC
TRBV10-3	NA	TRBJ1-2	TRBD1	CAISTGAGGAYYGYTF	TGTGCCATCAGTACCGGCGCAGGGGGCGCGTACTATGGCTACACCTTC
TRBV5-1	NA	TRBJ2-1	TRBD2	CASSLALTSGYNEQFF	TGCGCCAGCAGCTTGGCCTTAACTAGCGGTTACAATGAGCAGTTCTTC
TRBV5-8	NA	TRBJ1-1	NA	CASSPYRNTEAFF	TGTGCCAGCAGCCCGTATCGGAACACTGAAGCTTTCTTT
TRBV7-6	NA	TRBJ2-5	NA	CASSFLADRETQYF	TGTGCCAGCAGCTTCCTCGCGGACAGAGAGACCCAGTACTTC
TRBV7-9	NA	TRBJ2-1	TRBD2	CASSLEGTRNEQFF	TGTGCCAGCAGCTTAGAAGGGACTAGGAATGAGCAGTTCTTC
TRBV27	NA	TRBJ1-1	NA	CASSPLVSKNTEAFF	TGTGCCAGCAGTCCGTTAGTAAGTAAGAACACTGAAGCTTTCTTT
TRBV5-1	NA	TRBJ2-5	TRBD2	CASSQGLAGDQETQYF	TGCGCCAGCAGCCAAGGACTAGCGGGGGACCAAGAGACCCAGTACTTC
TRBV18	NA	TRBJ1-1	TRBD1	CASSLGQGWAEAFF	TGTGCCAGCTCACTAGGACAGGGTTGGGCTGAAGCTTTCTTT
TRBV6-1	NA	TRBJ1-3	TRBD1	CASSDRQGSGNTIYF	TGTGCCAGCAGTGATCGACAGGGCTCTGGAAACACCATATATTTT
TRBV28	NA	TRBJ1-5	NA	CASRDTYSNQPQHF	TGTGCCAGCCGGGACACTTATAGCAATCAGCCCCAGCATTTT
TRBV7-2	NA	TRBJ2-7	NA	CASSYEREKASEQYF	TGTGCCAGCAGCTACGAACGGGAGAAGGCATCCGAGCAGTACTTC
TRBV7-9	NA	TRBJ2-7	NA	CASSLVSGAGEQYF	TGTGCCAGCAGCTTAGTGTCAGGGGCGGGCGAGCAGTACTTC
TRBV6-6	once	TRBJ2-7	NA	CASSYSEGEGMYEQYF	TGTGCCAGCAGTTACTCAGAGGGGGAAGGGATGTACGAGCAGTACTTC
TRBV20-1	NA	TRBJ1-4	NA	CSASAVEKLFF	TGCAGTGCTTCCGCGGTGGAAAAACTGTTTTTT
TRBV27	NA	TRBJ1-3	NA	CASSFGGTGNTIYF	TGTGCCAGCAGTTTCGGCGGTACTGGAAACACCATATATTTT
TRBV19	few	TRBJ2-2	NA	CASGPRGIGELFF	TGTGCCAGTGGTCCCAGGGGCATCGGGGAGCTGTTTTTT
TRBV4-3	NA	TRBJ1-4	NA	CASSRKTVFNEKLFF	TGCGCCAGCAGTCGAAAGACAGTTTTTAATGAAAAACTGTTTTTT
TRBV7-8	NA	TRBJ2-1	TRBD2	CASSLVGLAGNNEQFF	TGTGCCAGCAGCTTAGTAGGGCTAGCGGGGAACAATGAGCAGTTCTTC
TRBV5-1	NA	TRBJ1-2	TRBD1	CASSLGQGARYTF	TGCGCCAGCAGTTTGGGACAGGGGGCTCGGTACACCTTC
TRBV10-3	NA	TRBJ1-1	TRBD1	CLNYRGLNTEAFF	TGTCTCAACTACAGGGGCTTGAACACTGAAGCTTTCTTT
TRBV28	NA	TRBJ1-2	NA	CASSSGWSYGYTF	TGTGCCAGCAGTTCAGGGTGGAGCTATGGCTACACCTTC
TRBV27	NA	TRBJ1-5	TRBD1	CASSSPGTGSSNQPQHF	TGTGCCAGCAGTTCGCCGGGGACAGGTTCTAGCAATCAGCCCCAGCATTTT
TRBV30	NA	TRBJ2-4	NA	CAWMGGARGNIQYF	TGTGCCTGGATGGGGGGGGCGCGTGGAAACATTCAGTACTTC
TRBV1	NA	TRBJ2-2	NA	CTSSQEAPSGRGSGELFF	TGCACCAGCAGCCAAGAGGCTCCAAGCGGGAGGGGTAGCGGGGAGCTGTTTTTT
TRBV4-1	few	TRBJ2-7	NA	CASSQPTGSSAYEQYF	TGCGCCAGCAGCCAACCTACAGGGAGCAGTGCCTACGAGCAGTACTTC
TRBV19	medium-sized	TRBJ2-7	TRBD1	CASSTGTGFIAEQYF	TGTGCCAGTAGCACCGGGACAGGGTTTATAGCCGAGCAGTACTTC
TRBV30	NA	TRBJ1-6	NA	CAWSTPSYNSPLHF	TGTGCCTGGAGCACACCTAGCTATAATTCACCCCTCCACTTT
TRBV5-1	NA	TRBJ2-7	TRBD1	CASSYRGVYEQYF	TGCGCCAGCAGTTACAGGGGGGTCTACGAGCAGTACTTC
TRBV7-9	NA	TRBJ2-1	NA	CASSRNEQFF	TGTGCCAGCAGCCGCAATGAGCAGTTCTTC
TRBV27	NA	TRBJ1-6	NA	CASSLFRGGHNSPLHF	TGTGCCAGCAGTTTATTCCGCGGGGGTCATAATTCACCCCTCCACTTT
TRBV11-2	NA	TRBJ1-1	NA	CASSLWGVGEWRTEAFF	TGTGCCAGCAGCTTATGGGGTGTCGGGGAATGGCGCACTGAAGCTTTCTTT
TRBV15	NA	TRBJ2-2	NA	CATSPNRETGELFF	TGTGCCACCAGCCCGAACAGGGAAACCGGGGAGCTGTTTTTT
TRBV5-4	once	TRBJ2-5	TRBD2	CASRERGIRETQYF	TGTGCCAGCAGGGAGCGGGGGATTCGGGAGACCCAGTACTTC
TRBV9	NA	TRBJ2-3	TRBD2	CASSERGLGTDTQYF	TGTGCCAGCAGCGAGCGGGGCTTGGGAACAGATACGCAGTATTTT
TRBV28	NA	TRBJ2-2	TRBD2	CASSLGGGLRELFF	TGTGCCAGCAGTCTTGGCGGGGGTTTACGGGAGCTGTTTTTT
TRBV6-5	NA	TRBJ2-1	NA	CASSYLSVGSYNEQFF	TGTGCCAGCAGTTACTTGAGCGTAGGCTCCTACAATGAGCAGTTCTTC
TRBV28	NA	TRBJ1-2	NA	CASTGANYGYTF	TGTGCCAGTACCGGGGCTAACTATGGCTACACCTTC
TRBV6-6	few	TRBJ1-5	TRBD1	CASRSGVQGANQPQHF	TGTGCCAGCAGAAGTGGGGTACAGGGGGCCAATCAGCCCCAGCATTTT
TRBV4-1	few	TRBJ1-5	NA	CASSQRMQAHNQPQHF	TGCGCCAGCAGCCAAAGGATGCAGGCCCACAATCAGCCCCAGCATTTT
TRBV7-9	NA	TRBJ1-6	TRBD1	CASSSDRANSPLHF	TGTGCCAGCAGCTCGGACAGGGCTAATTCACCCCTCCACTTT
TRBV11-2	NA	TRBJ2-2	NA	CASSPRGAAGTGELFF	TGTGCCAGCAGCCCCAGGGGCGCGGCGGGCACCGGGGAGCTGTTTTTT
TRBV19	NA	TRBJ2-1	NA	CASSQWGREGEQFF	TGTGCCAGTAGTCAGTGGGGGCGCGAAGGTGAGCAGTTCTTC
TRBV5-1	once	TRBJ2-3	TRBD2	CASSPGGLRDTQYF	TGCGCCAGCAGCCCGGGGGGGCTCCGAGATACGCAGTATTTT
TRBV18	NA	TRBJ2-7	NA	CASSPPSGHEQYF	TGTGCCAGCTCACCACCGAGCGGTCACGAGCAGTACTTC
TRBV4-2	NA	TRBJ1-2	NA	CASSQDGPVNGYTF	TGTGCCAGCAGCCAAGATGGGCCGGTAAACGGCTACACCTTC
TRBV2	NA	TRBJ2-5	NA	CASRSGRSLETQYF	TGTGCCAGCAGGAGCGGCCGCTCCTTAGAGACCCAGTACTTC